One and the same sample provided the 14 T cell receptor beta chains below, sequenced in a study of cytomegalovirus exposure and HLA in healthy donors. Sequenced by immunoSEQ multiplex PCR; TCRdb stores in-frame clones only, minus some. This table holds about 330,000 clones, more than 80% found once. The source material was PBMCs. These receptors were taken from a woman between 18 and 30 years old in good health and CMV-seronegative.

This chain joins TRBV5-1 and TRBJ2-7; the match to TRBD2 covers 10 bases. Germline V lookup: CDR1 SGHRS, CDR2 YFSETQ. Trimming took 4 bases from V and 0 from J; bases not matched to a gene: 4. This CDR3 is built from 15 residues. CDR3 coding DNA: TGCGCCAGCAGCCCCGGGACTAGCGCCTCCTACGAGCAGTACTTC. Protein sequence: CASSPGTSASYEQYF.

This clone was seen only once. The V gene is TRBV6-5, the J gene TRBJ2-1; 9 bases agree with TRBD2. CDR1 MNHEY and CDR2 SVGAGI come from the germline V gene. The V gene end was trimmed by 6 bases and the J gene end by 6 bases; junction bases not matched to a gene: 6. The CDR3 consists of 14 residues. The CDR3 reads CASSDQTSGNEQFF. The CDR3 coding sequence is TGTGCCAGCAGCGACCAGACTAGCGGCAATGAGCAGTTCTTC.

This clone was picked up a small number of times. CDR3 in DNA: TGCGCCAGCAGCTTCGGACAGGGGGCAAATTATGACGAGCAGTACTTC. Protein: CASSFGQGANYDEQYF. V usage is TRBV5-1 and J usage is TRBJ2-7; 11 bases are a match to TRBD1. There are 16 residues in the CDR3. J was trimmed by 5 bases and V by 2 bases; bases with no gene match: 9. CDR1 is SGHRS, CDR2 YFSETQ, per germline.

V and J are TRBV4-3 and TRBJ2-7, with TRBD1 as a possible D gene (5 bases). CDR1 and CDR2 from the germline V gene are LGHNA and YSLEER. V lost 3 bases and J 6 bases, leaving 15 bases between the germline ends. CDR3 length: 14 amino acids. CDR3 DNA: TGCGCCAGCAGCCACCTCGGAGCTGACAGCGAGCAGTACTTC. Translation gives CASSHLGADSEQYF.

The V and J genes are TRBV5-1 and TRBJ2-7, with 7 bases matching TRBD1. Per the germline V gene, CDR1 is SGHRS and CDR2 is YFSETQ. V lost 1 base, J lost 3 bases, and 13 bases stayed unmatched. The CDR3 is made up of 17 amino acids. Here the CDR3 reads CASSLYSRGQGDYEQYF. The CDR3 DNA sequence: TGCGCCAGCAGCTTGTATAGTAGGGGCCAGGGGGACTACGAGCAGTACTTC.

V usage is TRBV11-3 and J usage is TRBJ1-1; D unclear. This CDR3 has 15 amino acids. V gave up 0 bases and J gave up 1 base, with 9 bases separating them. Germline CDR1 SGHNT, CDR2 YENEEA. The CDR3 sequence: CASSLDLGENTEAFF. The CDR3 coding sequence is TGTGCCAGCAGCTTAGATTTAGGAGAGAACACTGAAGCTTTCTTT.

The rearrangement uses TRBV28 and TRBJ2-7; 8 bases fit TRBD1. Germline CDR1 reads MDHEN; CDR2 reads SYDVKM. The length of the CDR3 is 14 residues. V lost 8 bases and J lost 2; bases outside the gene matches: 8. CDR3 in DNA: TGTGCCAGCCTCCCCGGGACAGGAGCCTACGAGCAGTACTTC. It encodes CASLPGTGAYEQYF.

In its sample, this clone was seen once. CDR3 in amino acids: CASRTGTLGYGYTF. The CDR3 coding sequence is TGTGCCAGTAGGACAGGGACACTAGGATATGGCTACACCTTC. The chain couples TRBV19 to TRBJ1-2, with 7 bases fitting TRBD1. V gave up 6 bases and J gave up 5 bases; unmatched junction bases: 9. The CDR3 is 14 amino acids. In germline, CDR1 is LNHDA, CDR2 SQIVND (reference sequence).

The CDR3: CASSPDLSPNNEQFF. CDR3 coding DNA: TGTGCCAGCAGTCCCGATCTATCACCCAACAATGAGCAGTTCTTC. The chain links TRBV27 to TRBJ2-1; no reliable D call. Germline CDR1 and CDR2: MNHEY and SMNVEV (reference sequence). There are 15 residues in the CDR3. The V and J ends lost 5 bases and 5 bases respectively, with 16 bases between them.

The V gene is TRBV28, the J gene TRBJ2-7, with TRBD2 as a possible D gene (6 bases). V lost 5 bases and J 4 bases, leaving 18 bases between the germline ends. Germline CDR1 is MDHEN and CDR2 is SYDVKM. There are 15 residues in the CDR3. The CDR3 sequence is CASSPIRAGTYEQYF. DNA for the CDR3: TGTGCCAGCAGTCCCATCAGGGCAGGGACTTACGAGCAGTACTTC.

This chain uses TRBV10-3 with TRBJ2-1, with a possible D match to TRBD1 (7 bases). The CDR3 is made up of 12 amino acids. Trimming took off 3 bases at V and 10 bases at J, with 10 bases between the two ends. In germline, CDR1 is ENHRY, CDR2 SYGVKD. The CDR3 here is CAISDQGGEQFF. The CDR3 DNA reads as TGTGCCATCAGTGATCAGGGGGGAGAGCAGTTCTTC.

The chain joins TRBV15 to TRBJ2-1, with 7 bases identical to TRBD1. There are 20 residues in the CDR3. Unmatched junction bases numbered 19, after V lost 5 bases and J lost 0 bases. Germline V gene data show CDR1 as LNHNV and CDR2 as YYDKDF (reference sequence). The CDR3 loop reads CATSGSPGTAIQSSYNEQFF. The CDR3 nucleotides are TGTGCCACCAGCGGCAGTCCCGGGACAGCGATACAAAGCTCCTACAATGAGCAGTTCTTC.

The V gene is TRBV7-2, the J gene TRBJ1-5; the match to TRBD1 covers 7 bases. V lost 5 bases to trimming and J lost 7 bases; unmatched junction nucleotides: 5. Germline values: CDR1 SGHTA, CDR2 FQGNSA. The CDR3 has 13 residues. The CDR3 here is CASSPGTVQPQHF. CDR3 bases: TGTGCCAGCAGCCCCGGGACAGTACAGCCCCAGCATTTT. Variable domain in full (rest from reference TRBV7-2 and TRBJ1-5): GAGVSQSPSNKVTEKGKDVELRCDPISGHTALYWYRQSLGQGLEFLIYFQGNSAPDKSGLPSDRFSAERTGGSVSTLTIQRTQQEDSAVYLCASSPGTVQPQHFGDGTRLSIL.

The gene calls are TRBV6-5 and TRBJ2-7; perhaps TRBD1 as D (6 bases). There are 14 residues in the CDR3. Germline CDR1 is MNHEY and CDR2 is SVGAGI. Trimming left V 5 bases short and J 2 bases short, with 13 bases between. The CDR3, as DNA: TGTGCCAGCAGTCGGGACACAGGAGCCTACGAGCAGTACTTC. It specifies CASSRDTGAYEQYF.